The present T cell receptor beta chain was sequenced within a study of blood T cells in healthy people across ages. The CDR3 consists of 15 residues. The germline V gene has CDR1 DFQATT and CDR2 SNEGSKA (reference sequence). Unmatched junction bases numbered 7, after V lost 6 bases and J lost 1 base. Each of the donors had about 9.9 milliliters of peripheral blood drawn into EDTA-treated Vacutainer tubes. Findings and caveats of the study: Higher diversity, along with more naive CD4+ cells, distinguished long-lived donors from aged donors.

A second roughly 7 to 12 cycle PCR used barcoded and J-beta primers. The template-switch adaptor, which had 12 random nucleotides, put a tag on each cDNA molecule. TCRdb re-called the 5' RACE reads with MiXCR, one entry per CDR3 protein. In the table there are 1.5 million to 2 million distinct CDR3 sequences, 49% of which are singletons. This clonotype has just a few counts. Antigen: not known. Sequenced sample: blood. This receptor was taken from a woman aged 40 to 50 in good health. The chain joins TRBV20-1 to TRBJ2-3; 10 nucleotides match TRBD2. The CDR3 spells CSAIKGLAGTDTQYF. The CDR3 nucleotides read TGCAGTGCCATTAAAGGACTAGCGGGCACAGATACGCAGTATTTT.